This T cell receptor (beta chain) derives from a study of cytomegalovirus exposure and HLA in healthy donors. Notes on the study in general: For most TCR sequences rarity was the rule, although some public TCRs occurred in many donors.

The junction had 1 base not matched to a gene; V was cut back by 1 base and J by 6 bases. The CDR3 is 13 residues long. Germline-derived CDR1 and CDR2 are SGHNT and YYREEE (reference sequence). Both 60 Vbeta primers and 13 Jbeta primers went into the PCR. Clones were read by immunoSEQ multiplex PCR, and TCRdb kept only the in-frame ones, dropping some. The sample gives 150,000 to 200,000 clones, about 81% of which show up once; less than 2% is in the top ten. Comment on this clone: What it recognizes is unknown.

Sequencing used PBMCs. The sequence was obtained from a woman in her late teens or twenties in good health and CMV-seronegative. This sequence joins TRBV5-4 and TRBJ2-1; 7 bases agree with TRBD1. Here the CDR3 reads CASSLSGGNEQFF. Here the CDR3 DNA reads TGTGCCAGCAGCTTGTCAGGGGGCAATGAGCAGTTCTTC.